The clone carrying this T cell receptor beta chain was detected only a few times. Its antigen is currently unknown. This CDR3 contains 15 residues. Looked up from germline, CDR1 is LNHNV and CDR2 is YYDKDF (reference sequence). V lost 0 bases and J 0 bases, leaving 8 bases between the germline ends. BIOMED2 TRB-A/B primer pools were used in multiplex TRB PCR. Each CDR3 protein gets one entry after TCRdb re-called the multiplex PCR reads with MiXCR. Among over 15,000 distinct CDR3 sequences listed, roughly 28% were seen once. The data derive from a study of T and B cells in COVID-19 patients. From blood, roughly 250-550 ng of genomic DNA served as TRB template. Study-level findings and limits: Exclusive to the recovered cohort were 2,300 or so TCR clusters, around 30 of them with low generation probability.

Sequencing was carried out using blood. The rearrangement uses TRBV15 and TRBJ1-1; possibly TRBD1 for D (5 bases). The clonotype comes from a human donor who had recovered from COVID-19. The CDR3, as DNA: TGTGCCACCAGCAGAGACAGGGTCCTGAACACTGAAGCTTTCTTT. Its translation: CATSRDRVLNTEAFF. Full variable domain (missing parts from reference TRBV15 and TRBJ1-1): DAMVIQNPRYQVTQFGKPVTLSCSQTLNHNVMYWYQQKSSQAPKLLFHYYDKDFNNEADTPDNFQSRRPNTSFCFLDIRSPGLGDTAMYLCATSRDRVLNTEAFFGQGTRLTVV.